The rows below give T cell receptor beta chains drawn from one sample of a study of cytomegalovirus exposure and HLA in healthy donors. The method was immunoSEQ multiplex PCR; TCRdb's version includes in-frame clones alone and lacks a portion of them. Among 150,000 to 200,000 clones listed, 10% to 15% were seen once. Sequencing was done on a sample of PBMCs. These receptor sequences come from a man between 50 and 59 years old in good health and CMV-seropositive. Both conserved end residues are part of each CDR3. A D gene is named only where the DNA matches it firmly. Clone size is given for some rows only: seen once, a few or many times, or a class if the clone is expanded.

DNA: TGTGCCAGCAGTGACCGTCTCGCCGGGGAGCTGTTTTTT; CDR3: CASSDRLAGELFF; J: TRBJ2-2; length: 13; V: TRBV6-1; size: few; D: -
DNA: TGTGCCAGCAGCTTTCGGACAGCTAACACCATATATTTT; CDR3: CASSFRTANTIYF; J: TRBJ1-3; length: 13; V: TRBV11-3; size: -; D: -
DNA: TGCGCCAGCAGCCACAGGACAGATTATAGCAATCAGCCCCAGCATTTT; CDR3: CASSHRTDYSNQPQHF; J: TRBJ1-5; length: 16; V: TRBV4-1; size: -; D: -
DNA: TGTGCCAGCAGCCAAATATCGGGGACAGATAATGAAAAACTGTTTTTT; CDR3: CASSQISGTDNEKLFF; J: TRBJ1-4; length: 16; V: TRBV14; size: -; D: TRBD1
DNA: TGTGCCAGCAGTTTCCTGACAGGGGGTAGCTCTGGGGCCAACGTCCTGACTTTC; CDR3: CASSFLTGGSSGANVLTF; J: TRBJ2-6; length: 18; V: TRBV27; size: few; D: TRBD1
DNA: TGCGCCAGCAGCTTGATGGGCCCCGGGAGCACTGAAGCTTTCTTT; CDR3: CASSLMGPGSTEAFF; J: TRBJ1-1; length: 15; V: TRBV5-1; size: -; D: -
DNA: TGTGCCAGCAGTCCGACGGGTCCTGGGCGGGGCAATCAGCCCCAGCATTTT; CDR3: CASSPTGPGRGNQPQHF; J: TRBJ1-5; length: 17; V: TRBV7-6; size: -; D: -
DNA: TGTGCCAGCAGTGAGGACAGGTGGACCTACGAGCAGTACTTC; CDR3: CASSEDRWTYEQYF; J: TRBJ2-7; length: 14; V: TRBV6-1; size: -; D: TRBD1
DNA: TGTGCCAGCAGCAACAGGGGAGAAGGAGAGACCCAGTACTTC; CDR3: CASSNRGEGETQYF; J: TRBJ2-5; length: 14; V: TRBV11-3; size: few; D: TRBD1
DNA: TGTGCCAGCAGCTTGACATCAGACTATGGCTACACCTTC; CDR3: CASSLTSDYGYTF; J: TRBJ1-2; length: 13; V: TRBV5-4; size: -; D: -
DNA: TGTGCCTGGAGTGTGGGGGCCTCTTCCGTGGAGAATCAGCCCCAGCATTTT; CDR3: CAWSVGASSVENQPQHF; J: TRBJ1-5; length: 17; V: TRBV30; size: -; D: -
DNA: TGTGCCAGCAGCCCGGGGTGGAGGAGATCACCCCTCCACTTT; CDR3: CASSPGWRRSPLHF; J: TRBJ1-6; length: 14; V: TRBV7-9; size: -; D: -